Below, 22 T cell receptor beta chains from the same sample are listed, as sequenced in a study of molecular identifiers for immune sequencing clone quantification. Each CDR3 protein gets one entry after TCRdb re-called the PCR reads with MiXCR. The table records 300,000 to 350,000 distinct CDR3 sequences, roughly 23% of them present only once. Sequencing was done on a sample of naive CD8+ T cells from blood, with Jurkat cell RNA spiked in. Subset indicated: FACS-sorted CD8+CD4-CCR7+CD45RA+ naive T cells. All receptors derive from a human donor in good health. Some libraries in this study had Jurkat cell RNA spiked in.

Turning to this clonotype: This clone may be a read error of a much larger clone one base away. The chain recombines TRBV5-1 with TRBJ2-7, with TRBD2 matching 12 bases. The germline V gene has CDR1 SGHRS and CDR2 YFSETQ. This CDR3 contains 17 residues. The V gene end was trimmed by 1 base and the J gene end by 3 bases; junction bases not matched to a gene: 8. The CDR3 here is CASSLSLGTSGFYEQYF. For the CDR3, the DNA is TGCGCCAGCAGCTTGAGCCTGGGGACTAGCGGGTTCTACGAGCAGTACTTC.

With respect to this clonotype: A much larger clone differs from this one at a single base, so this may be a read error. V gene TRBV7-9 combines with J gene TRBJ2-2; perhaps TRBD2 as D (6 bases). Germline values: CDR1 SEHNR, CDR2 FQNEAQ (reference sequence). Trimming shortened V by 5 bases and J by 4 bases, and 20 bases separated the two germline ends. This CDR3 comprises 17 residues. CDR3 protein: CASSQSTPGVGTGELFF. In nucleotides, the CDR3 is TGTGCCAGCAGCCAATCCACTCCGGGGGTAGGCACCGGGGAGCTGTTTTTT.

This clonotype was seen a single time. With a much larger clone just one base away, this may be a read error. This rearrangement joins TRBV7-9 to TRBJ1-4, with D possibly being TRBD1 (6 bases). The germline CDR1 and CDR2 sequences are SEHNR and FQNEAQ (reference sequence). This CDR3 spans 15 amino acids. Written as DNA, the CDR3 is TGTGCCAGCAGCTTCACAGGGAGGGAACTTGAAAAACTGGTTTTT. Its protein is CASSFTGRELEKLVF.

The CDR3 is CASSGQGLAHLQYF. DNA for the CDR3: TGTGCCAGCAGCGGCCAGGGACTAGCGCATCTTCAGTACTTC. The J gene is TRBJ2-4, the V gene TRBV7-9; 10 bases line up with TRBD2. The CDR3 covers 14 residues. Germline CDR1 and CDR2: SEHNR and FQNEAQ (reference sequence). The ends lost 5 bases at V and 11 bases at J; junction bases unmatched: 9.

Many counts were recorded for this clonotype. The V call is TRBV20-1, the J call TRBJ2-2; 7 bases are shared with TRBD2. Looked up from germline, CDR1 is DFQATT and CDR2 is SNEGSKA (reference sequence). The CDR3 is made up of 13 amino acids. V trimming: 8 bases; J trimming: 1 base; junction bases outside the gene matches: 4. CDR3 in amino acids: CSRQRENTGELFF. The CDR3 nucleotides are TGCAGTCGTCAGCGGGAGAACACCGGGGAGCTGTTTTTT.

This clonotype was seen many times. This chain links TRBV4-1 with TRBJ1-4, with 7 bases lining up with TRBD1. There are 15 residues in the CDR3. V was pared by 0 bases and J by 11 bases, with 9 bases of the junction left unmatched. Germline V gene data show CDR1 as MGHRA and CDR2 as YSYEKL. The CDR3 spells CASSQDRQGLWKLFF. The CDR3 DNA reads as TGCGCCAGCAGCCAAGATCGACAGGGTTTGTGGAAACTGTTTTTT.

The rearrangement uses TRBV29-1 and TRBJ2-3; D possibly matches TRBD1 or TRBD2 (5 bases each). CDR3 length: 16 amino acids. V was pared by 1 base and J by 0 bases, with 14 bases between. CDR1 and CDR2 from the germline V gene are SQVTM and ANQGSEA. CDR3 coding DNA: TGCAGCGTTGAAGGGGGGACGGAGGTTAGCACAGATACGCAGTATTTT. This translates into CSVEGGTEVSTDTQYF.

In regard to this clonotype: Just one base apart from a much larger clone, this may be a read error. The gene calls are TRBV7-2 and TRBJ2-1, with D maybe TRBD2 (5 bases). This CDR3 is built from 16 residues. Germline V gives CDR1 SGHTA, CDR2 FQGNSA. This CDR3 is CACSLAPGIGYNEQFF. The CDR3 DNA reads TGTGCCTGCAGCTTAGCCCCCGGGATTGGCTACAATGAGCAGTTCTTC.

Regarding this clonotype: This may be a read error: a much more frequent sequence differs by one nucleotide. V is TRBV20-1 and J is TRBJ1-1; tentatively, D is TRBD1 (6 bases). The CDR3 length is 14 residues. Germline lookup yields CDR1 DFQATT and CDR2 SNEGSKA (reference sequence). CDR3 bases: TGCAGTGCTAGCCGGGGGGGCCGGAACACCGAAGCTTTCTTT. Translation: CSASRGGRNTEAFF.

V usage is TRBV4-1 and J usage is TRBJ1-5, with D maybe TRBD1 (6 bases). The ends were cut back, 1 base at V and 9 bases at J, with 13 bases in the middle. Germline CDR1 MGHRA, CDR2 YSYEKL. CDR3 length: 14 residues. The chain's CDR3 is CASSQGWGGWPQHF. The CDR3 DNA is TGCGCCAGCAGCCAAGGATGGGGGGGCTGGCCCCAGCATTTT.

This clonotype has more than one count but fewer than ten. This chain connects TRBV6-2 or TRBV6-3 to TRBJ2-1, with D perhaps matching TRBD2 (6 bases). The ends were cut back, 4 bases at V and 11 bases at J, with 9 bases in the middle. CDR3 size: 11 residues. Per the germline V gene, CDR1 is MNHEY and CDR2 is SVGEGT. CDR3 sequence reads: CASSSGSKQFF. The CDR3, as DNA: TGTGCCAGCAGTTCCGGGAGCAAGCAGTTCTTC.

On this clonotype: Being one base from a much bigger clone, this may be a read error. This sequence joins TRBV7-9 and TRBJ1-6, with a tentative D call TRBD1 (5 bases). The ends were cut back, 5 bases at V and 6 bases at J, with 14 bases in the middle. Germline V gene data show CDR1 as SEHNR and CDR2 as FQNEAQ (reference sequence). The length of the CDR3 is 15 residues. CDR3 sequence: CASSASTEPNSPLHF. Written as DNA, the CDR3 is TGTGCCAGCAGCGCTTCGACAGAACCTAATTCACCCCTCCACTTT.

Concerning this clonotype itself: One base away lies a much larger clone, so this may be a sequencing read error. The chain joins TRBV25-1 to TRBJ2-7; 9 nucleotides match TRBD2. Germline assignment: CDR1 MGHDK and CDR2 SYGVNS. The CDR3 is made up of 17 amino acids. The CDR3 nucleotides are TGTGCCGGCAGCGCCACCGGGACTAGCATGAACCTCTACGAGCAGTACTTC. Its translation is CAGSATGTSMNLYEQYF.

A word on this clonotype: Since a much larger clone is just one base distant, this may be a read error. CDR3 in DNA: TGCGCCAGCAGCCAAGTGCCCGAGGTCTCCTACAATGAGCAGTTCTTC. It is translated as CASSQVPEVSYNEQFF. The J gene is TRBJ2-1, the V gene TRBV4-1, with D unclear. Looked up from germline, CDR1 is MGHRA and CDR2 is YSYEKL. V was pared by 1 base and J by 0 bases, with 10 bases between. CDR3 size: 16 residues.

This clonotype has a count of ten or more. The V call is TRBV27, the J call TRBJ2-3, with D possibly matching TRBD2 (5 bases). The V gene's germline CDR1 is MNHEY and CDR2 SMNVEV (reference sequence). The CDR3 length is 15 residues. Deletions cut 5 bases from V and 0 bases from J, with 12 bases between. CDR3 loop: CASSPDYPSTDTQYF. The CDR3 DNA reads TGTGCCAGCAGTCCCGACTACCCTAGCACAGATACGCAGTATTTT.

The chain has TRBV3-1 and TRBJ1-4, with D tentatively TRBD1 (5 bases). CDR1 and CDR2 (germline): LGHDT, YNNKEL (reference sequence). With 1 base removed from V and 6 bases from J, the gap between germline ends came to 18 bases. This CDR3 is 17 amino acids long. CDR3 sequence reads: CASSQGRRTLGDEKLFF. CDR3 DNA: TGTGCCAGCAGCCAAGGGCGAAGGACCTTAGGGGATGAAAAACTGTTTTTT.

This clonotype showed up many times. The gene calls are TRBV7-2 and TRBJ2-6, with 7 positions matching TRBD2. The CDR3 sequence is 18 residues long. V lost 2 bases, J lost 2 bases, and 9 bases stayed unmatched. Germline CDR1 is SGHTA and CDR2 is FQGNSA. In DNA form, the CDR3 reads TGTGCCAGCAGCTTAATTGGCGGGAGTGGAACTGGGGCCAACGTCCTGACTTTC. Translated, it gives CASSLIGGSGTGANVLTF.

This clonotype was seen at least ten times. V usage is TRBV4-3 and J usage is TRBJ2-3; D possibly uses TRBD1 or TRBD2 (5 bases each). This CDR3 has 15 residues. Trimming left V 0 bases short and J 5 bases short, with 12 bases between. Germline CDR1 LGHNA, CDR2 YSLEER. This CDR3 is CASSQEVWGRDTQYF. CDR3 nucleotide sequence: TGCGCCAGCAGCCAAGAGGTTTGGGGACGAGATACGCAGTATTTT.

This clonotype was detected ten times or more. The CDR3 bases are TGTGCCAGCGGATGGCGAGCGGATACGCAGTATTTT. It yields the protein CASGWRADTQYF. The chain recombines TRBV12-3 or TRBV12-4 with TRBJ2-3; D is unclear. This CDR3 contains 12 residues. The V and J ends lost 8 bases and 6 bases respectively, with 12 bases between them.

In this sample, this clonotype turned up a few times. A single base separates this from a much larger clone, so it may be a read error. The J gene is TRBJ2-7, the V gene TRBV7-9, with D perhaps matching TRBD1 or TRBD2 (5 bases each). The V end lost 1 base, the J end lost 5 bases, and 9 bases lay between the germline ends. The germline V gene encodes CDR1 SEHNR and CDR2 FQNEAQ (reference sequence). The CDR3 consists of 13 residues. The CDR3 bases are TGTGCCAGCAGCTTAGTCGGGGACGACGAGCAGTACTTC. Translating gives CASSLVGDDEQYF.

Notes on this clonotype: Just one base apart from a much larger clone, this may be a read error. CDR3 amino acids: CASSLERGIETQYF. The CDR3, as DNA: TGTGCCAGCAGTTTAGAACGGGGCATAGAGACCCAGTACTTC. The V call is TRBV27, the J call TRBJ2-5, with D perhaps assigned TRBD1 or TRBD2 (5 bases each). The CDR3 contains 14 residues. Between the trimmed V and J ends, which lost 2 bases and 4 bases, there was a span of 11 bases. Looked up from germline, CDR1 is MNHEY and CDR2 is SMNVEV (reference sequence).

This clonotype was counted at least ten times. The V call is TRBV7-9, the J call TRBJ2-7, with D possibly TRBD2 on 6 matching bases. CDR3 length equals 12 residues. The V end was cut by 5 bases, the J end by 5 bases, with 10 bases between. Germline V gene lookup returns CDR1 SEHNR and CDR2 FQNEAQ (reference sequence). CDR3 coding DNA: TGTGCCAGCAGCCCGTGGGGGGACGAGCAGTACTTC. Encoded protein: CASSPWGDEQYF.